This TCR beta chain is from a study of blood T cell repertoires in COVID-19. Study overall: The analysed material was cDNA or gDNA that came from T cells, B-cell-depleted T cells, or PBMCs.

This CDR3 comprises 14 residues. V lost 6 bases to trimming and J lost 1 base, with 10 bases between them. Germline V lookup: CDR1 SEHNR, CDR2 FQNEAQ (reference sequence). The method was immunoSEQ multiplex PCR; TCRdb's version includes in-frame clones alone and lacks a portion of them. The sample lists 150,000 to 200,000 clones, around nine tenths occurring once. Sequencing input: peripheral blood. The chain links TRBV7-9 to TRBJ1-3, with D perhaps TRBD1 (5 bases). This clonotype was obtained from a woman aged 18-29 years who had recovered from COVID-19. In nucleotides, the CDR3 is TGTGCCAGCAGACCCCCAGGGTCTGGAAACACCATATATTTT. It yields the protein CASRPPGSGNTIYF. The full variable domain, rest sourced from reference TRBV7-9 and TRBJ1-3, is DTGVSQNPRHKITKRGQNVTFRCDPISEHNRLYWYRQTLGQGPEFLTYFQNEAQLEKSRLLSDRFSAERPKGSFSTLEIQRTEQGDSAMYLCASRPPGSGNTIYFGEGSWLTVV.